Reported below is one T cell receptor (beta chain). Its specificity is unknown. Libraries were prepared by immunoSEQ multiplex PCR; TCRdb keeps only in-frame clonotypes and omits some of them. This table holds roughly 32,000 clones, approximately 97% found once. The sample originates from a study of monozygotic twins with cystic fibrosis. Findings and limits, study-wide: Nucleotide-identical clonotype sharing was significantly higher within monozygotic CF twin pairs than between unrelated CF individuals. J usage was most co-twin-similar in 8 of 16 pairs, V in 13.

CDR1 and CDR2 (germline): SGDLS, YYNGEE. Trimming pared 3 bases from V and 6 bases from J, leaving 5 bases between. This CDR3 is 11 amino acids long. This chain links TRBV9 with TRBJ2-3; no reliable D call. The sequenced sample was blood. This receptor was obtained from a girl aged 2-15 years with cystic fibrosis. CDR3: CASSAFDTQYF. In nucleotides, the CDR3 is TGTGCCAGCAGCGCATTCGATACGCAGTATTTT.